This T cell receptor beta chain was sequenced in a study of tumor and adjacent non-tumor tissue in lung cancer. Overall study context: Each sample yielded a few million productive TCRbeta reads on average.

As for this clonotype: The antigen remains unidentified. This sequence may be a read error, since a much larger clone differs from it by one base.

CDR3 length: 14 amino acids. Germline V lookup: CDR1 MNHEY, CDR2 SVGEGT. After removal of 8 bases from V and 2 bases from J, the junction contained 9 bases not matched to a gene. Three rounds of nested PCR, following a modified ARM-PCR protocol, produced the TCRbeta library. TCRdb re-called the multiplex PCR reads with MiXCR, one entry per CDR3 protein. The sample includes approximately 120,000 distinct CDR3 sequences, roughly two thirds of them seen just once. The template was RNA from unsorted bulk tissue. This non-tumor lung sample came from over 3 cm beyond the tumor edge. Whole-study results and caveats: Tumor tissue had significantly higher TCR diversity than normal lung. Shorter survival was associated with higher TCR diversity in tumors.

V usage is TRBV6-2 or TRBV6-3 and J usage is TRBJ2-7; TRBD2 aligns across 7 bases. This TCR derives from a man aged 55 to 70 with non-small cell lung cancer. The sequencing sample was made of distant non-tumor lung tissue. CDR3 DNA: TGTGCCAGCGGTGGGACTAACCCAACCTACGAGCAGTACTTC. It is translated as CASGGTNPTYEQYF.